This TCR beta chain was observed in a study (dated by TCRdb to 2012 to 2015). This clonotype occurred many times. There is no known antigen for this receptor. No qualities accompany the bases; no much larger clone lies one base away. Between the V and J ends, shortened by 5 bases and 6 bases respectively, the junction contains 17 bases. The germline V gene sets CDR1 to SGHVS and CDR2 to FQNEAQ. Taken from cysteine to phenylalanine, the CDR3 has 14 residues. The kept DNA is CDR3 alone, 42 bases in frame from the first base. Sequencing relied on an Illumina Genome Analyzer IIx. TCRdb ran its own pipeline on the public reads, namely fastp trimming at Q25 and MiXCR clone calling, and kept in-frame beta chains. Rows matching on CDR3 protein sequence are summarized as one entry with the most common DNA and genes. The sample has some 15,000 distinct CDR3 sequences on record, around 30% of them singletons. Clones ranked in the top ten supply about 16% of the sample.

The sequence came from a human donor. The rearrangement joined TRBV7-8 to TRBJ2-7; a weak D assignment points to TRBD2 (5 bases agree). Sequencing used blood. This receptor carries the CDR3 CASSPLVGAGEQYF. The base sequence is TGTGCCAGCAGCCCCCTGGTAGGTGCGGGCGAGCAGTACTTC.